This T cell receptor beta chain comes out of a study of graft-versus-host responses after intestinal transplantation. Across the study: Induction using anti-thymocyte globulin, followed by tacrolimus and steroids for two to three years, was given to all recipients.

The data were produced by immunoSEQ multiplex PCR, yet TCRdb's version contains in-frame clones alone and is incomplete. This table holds about 64,000 clones, 90% to 95% found once. Study-wide points: Some GvH clones were seen earlier in gut or blood, suggesting intestinal origin.

Of note for this clone: Antigen unknown.

Germline CDR1 is MDHEN and CDR2 is SYDVKM. Trimming shortened V by 3 bases and J by 6 bases, and 21 bases separated the two germline ends. This CDR3 region has 17 residues. V usage is TRBV28 and J usage is TRBJ2-4; possibly TRBD1 for D (5 bases). The sequence derives from a human donor who was the organ donor for an intestinal transplant. Specimen: unstimulated CD8+ T cells sorted from spleen or lymph node cells, collected before transplant. The CDR3 DNA is TGTGCCAGCAGTTTCCTCCTCGGCAGGGTGTGGAGAAACATTCAGTACTTC. Translating it yields CASSFLLGRVWRNIQYF. The whole variable domain, remainder taken from reference TRBV28 and TRBJ2-4, is DVKVTQSSRYLVKRTGEKVFLECVQDMDHENMFWYRQDPGLGLRLIYFSYDVKMKEKGDIPEGYSVSREKKERFSLILESASTNQTSMYLCASSFLLGRVWRNIQYFGAGTRLSVL.